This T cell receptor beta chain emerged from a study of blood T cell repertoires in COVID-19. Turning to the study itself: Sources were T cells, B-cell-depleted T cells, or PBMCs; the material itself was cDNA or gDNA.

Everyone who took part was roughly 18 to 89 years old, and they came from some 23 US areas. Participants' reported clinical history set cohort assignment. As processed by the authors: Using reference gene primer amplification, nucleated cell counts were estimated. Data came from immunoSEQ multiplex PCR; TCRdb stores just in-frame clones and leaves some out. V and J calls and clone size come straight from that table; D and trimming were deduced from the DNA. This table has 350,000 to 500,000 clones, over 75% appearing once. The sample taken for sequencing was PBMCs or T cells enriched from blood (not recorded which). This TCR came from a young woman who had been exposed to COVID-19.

The CDR3 nucleotides are TGTGCCAGCAGCTACGGGGACAGCTATGGCTACACCTTC. Its translation is CASSYGDSYGYTF. The V call is TRBV5-6, the J call TRBJ1-2, with 7 bases matching TRBD1. The germline V gene has CDR1 SGHDT and CDR2 YYEEEE. The CDR3 loop spans 13 amino acids. The junction had 3 bases not matched to a gene; V was cut back by 3 bases and J by 4 bases.